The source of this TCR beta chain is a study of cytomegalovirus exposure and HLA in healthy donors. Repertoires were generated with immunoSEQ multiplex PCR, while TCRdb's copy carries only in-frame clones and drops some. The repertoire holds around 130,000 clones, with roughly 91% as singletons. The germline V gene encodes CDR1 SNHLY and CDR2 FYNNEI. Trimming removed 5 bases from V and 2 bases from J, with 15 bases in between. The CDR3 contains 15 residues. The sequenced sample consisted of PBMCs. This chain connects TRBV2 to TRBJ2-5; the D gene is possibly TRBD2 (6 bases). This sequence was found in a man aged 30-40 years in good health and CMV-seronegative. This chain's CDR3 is CASSYTTGTQETQYF. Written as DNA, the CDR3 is TGTGCCAGCAGTTACACAACCGGGACTCAAGAGACCCAGTACTTC.